A single sample is the source of the 12 T cell receptor beta chains below, sequenced in a study of CD4 T cell repertoires in COVID-19. Libraries were prepared by immunoSEQ multiplex PCR; TCRdb keeps only in-frame clonotypes and omits some of them. The top ten clones hold roughly 0.58% of a sample with approximately 75,000 clones, approximately 83% of them seen once. The input for sequencing was CD4+ T cells from peripheral blood, taken after recovery from COVID-19. The source of these receptors is a human donor who had COVID-19.

This clone has just one count. V gene TRBV5-1 combines with J gene TRBJ2-3; D ambiguous. The CDR3 length is 15 residues. Per the germline V gene, CDR1 is SGHRS and CDR2 is YFSETQ. Trimming pared 2 bases from V and 2 bases from J, leaving 12 bases between. The CDR3 is CASSLDGVYTDTQYF. CDR3 DNA sequence: TGCGCCAGCAGCTTAGACGGAGTTTACACAGATACGCAGTATTTT.

The gene calls are TRBV5-1 and TRBJ2-5; a weak D match, TRBD2 (5 bases). From germline, CDR1 is SGHRS and CDR2 YFSETQ. Deletions cut 5 bases from V and 4 bases from J, with 12 bases between. The CDR3 totals 13 residues. The CDR3 region is CASSLGLGETQYF. CDR3 nucleotides: TGCGCCAGCAGTTTAGGACTCGGAGAGACCCAGTACTTC.

The J gene is TRBJ2-2, the V gene TRBV6-5; possibly TRBD1 for D (6 bases). Germline CDR1 MNHEY, CDR2 SVGAGI. V lost 6 bases and J 5 bases, leaving 13 bases between the germline ends. CDR3 size: 14 residues. CDR3 nucleotide sequence: TGTGCCAGCAGGAGACCAGGGGAAACCGGGGAGCTGTTTTTT. Protein: CASRRPGETGELFF.

This clone was seen a single time. An end of the junction differs from the germline gene, which may be a read error. The chain couples TRBV5-1 to TRBJ1-1, with D unresolved. The CDR3 extends over 15 amino acids. Germline V gene data show CDR1 as SGHRS and CDR2 as YFSETQ. CDR3 in amino acids: CASSLGGQQNTEAFF. The CDR3 nucleotides are TGCGCCAGCAGTTTGGGAGGGCAACAGAACACTGAAGCTTTCTTT.

CDR3 nucleotide sequence: TGTGCCAGTAGTTGGTTAGCGGGTTCGGGCACCGGGGAGCTGTTTTTT. Amino acid sequence: CASSWLAGSGTGELFF. The chain links TRBV19 to TRBJ2-2; 7 bases fit TRBD2. Per germline, CDR1 LNHDA and CDR2 SQIVND (reference sequence). The CDR3 extends over 16 amino acids. With 5 bases clipped from V and 4 bases from J, the junction kept 10 bases outside the gene matches.

V gene TRBV9 combines with J gene TRBJ2-3; D possibly matches TRBD1 or TRBD2 (6 bases each). V was shortened by 0 bases and J by 2 bases, with 13 bases between the two germline ends. The germline V gene has CDR1 SGDLS and CDR2 YYNGEE. This CDR3 contains 16 residues. Written as DNA, the CDR3 is TGTGCCAGCAGCGTAGTCGAGGGGGGAGTCACAGATACGCAGTATTTT. Its translation is CASSVVEGGVTDTQYF.

The V call is TRBV3-1 (or the pseudogene TRBV3-2), the J call TRBJ1-3; D gene ambiguous. The germline CDR1 and CDR2 sequences are LGHDT and YNNKEL (reference sequence). V was clipped by 7 bases and J by 9 bases, with 16 bases between them. The CDR3 runs to 13 residues. The CDR3: CASNPGLGSTIYF. For the CDR3, the DNA is TGTGCCAGCAACCCGGGGTTAGGGAGCACCATATATTTT.

The V and J genes are TRBV11-2 and TRBJ2-2, with unresolved D. Trimming left V 3 bases short and J 4 bases short, with 15 bases between. The length of the CDR3 is 16 residues. CDR1 and CDR2 (germline): SGHAT, FQNNGV. The chain's CDR3 is CASSLGRSLGTGELFF. Written as DNA, the CDR3 is TGTGCCAGCAGCTTGGGTCGGTCCTTGGGCACCGGGGAGCTGTTTTTT.

The rearrangement uses TRBV27 and TRBJ1-3; D call uncertain. From germline, CDR1 is MNHEY and CDR2 SMNVEV (reference sequence). V lost 0 bases and J 1 base, leaving 10 bases between the germline ends. This CDR3 spans 16 amino acids. The CDR3 region has the DNA TGTGCCAGCAGTTTATCGCGGGCGGGGTCTGGAAACACCATATATTTT. It encodes CASSLSRAGSGNTIYF.

This clone has just one count. The J gene is TRBJ2-2, the V gene TRBV28; D is perhaps TRBD1 or TRBD2 (5 bases each). The germline CDR1 and CDR2 sequences are MDHEN and SYDVKM. Trimming pared 2 bases from V and 2 bases from J, leaving 9 bases between. The CDR3 has 15 residues. CDR3 DNA sequence: TGTGCCAGCAGTTTAGGGGGTTCTAACACCGGGGAGCTGTTTTTT. Translated: CASSLGGSNTGELFF.

This rearrangement joins TRBV14 to TRBJ1-1; no reliable D call. Deletions cut 0 bases from V and 1 base from J, with 18 bases between. The germline V gene has CDR1 SGHDN and CDR2 FVKESK. CDR3 size: 18 residues. This chain's CDR3 is CASSQERTSGSTNTEAFF. The CDR3 nucleotides are TGTGCCAGCAGCCAAGAAAGAACCTCGGGCAGTACGAACACTGAAGCTTTCTTT.

The chain employs TRBV7-9 and TRBJ2-1; D not certain. Germline V gene sequence: CDR1 SEHNR, CDR2 FQNEAQ (reference sequence). CDR3 length equals 12 residues. Between the trimmed V and J ends, which lost 1 base and 7 bases, there was a span of 5 bases. As DNA, the CDR3 is TGTGCCAGCAGCTTAGTCGTGAATGAGCAGTTCTTC. This encodes CASSLVVNEQFF.